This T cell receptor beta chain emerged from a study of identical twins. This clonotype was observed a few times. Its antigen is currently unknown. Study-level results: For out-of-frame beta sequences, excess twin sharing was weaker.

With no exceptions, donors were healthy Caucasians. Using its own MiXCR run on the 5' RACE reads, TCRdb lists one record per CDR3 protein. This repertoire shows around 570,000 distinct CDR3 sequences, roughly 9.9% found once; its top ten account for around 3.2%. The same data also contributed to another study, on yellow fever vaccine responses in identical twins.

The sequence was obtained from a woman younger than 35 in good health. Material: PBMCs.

CDR3 bases: TGTGCCAGCAGTGCGACAGGGATCAATCAGCCCCAGCATTTT. This encodes CASSATGINQPQHF. The V call is TRBV6-1, the J call TRBJ1-5, with 7 nucleotides matching TRBD1. Germline V gene data show CDR1 as MNHNS and CDR2 as SASEGT. The length of the CDR3 is 14 residues. V dropped 4 bases and J dropped 3; count of bases not matched to a gene: 3.